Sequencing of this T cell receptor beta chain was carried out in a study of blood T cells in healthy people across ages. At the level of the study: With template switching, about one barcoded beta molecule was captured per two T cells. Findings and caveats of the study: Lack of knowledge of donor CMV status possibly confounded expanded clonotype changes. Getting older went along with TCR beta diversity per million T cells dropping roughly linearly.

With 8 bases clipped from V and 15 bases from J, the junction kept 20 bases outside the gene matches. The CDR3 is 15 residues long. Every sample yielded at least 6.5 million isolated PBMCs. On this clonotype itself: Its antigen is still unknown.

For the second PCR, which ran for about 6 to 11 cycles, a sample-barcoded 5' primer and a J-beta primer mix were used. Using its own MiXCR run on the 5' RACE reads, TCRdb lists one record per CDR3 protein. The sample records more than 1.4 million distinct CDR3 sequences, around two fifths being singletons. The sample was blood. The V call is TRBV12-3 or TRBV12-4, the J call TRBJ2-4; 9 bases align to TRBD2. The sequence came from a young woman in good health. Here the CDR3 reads CASAGLAFSSYELYF. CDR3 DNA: TGTGCCAGCGCTGGACTAGCGTTTAGCTCCTACGAGCTGTACTTC.